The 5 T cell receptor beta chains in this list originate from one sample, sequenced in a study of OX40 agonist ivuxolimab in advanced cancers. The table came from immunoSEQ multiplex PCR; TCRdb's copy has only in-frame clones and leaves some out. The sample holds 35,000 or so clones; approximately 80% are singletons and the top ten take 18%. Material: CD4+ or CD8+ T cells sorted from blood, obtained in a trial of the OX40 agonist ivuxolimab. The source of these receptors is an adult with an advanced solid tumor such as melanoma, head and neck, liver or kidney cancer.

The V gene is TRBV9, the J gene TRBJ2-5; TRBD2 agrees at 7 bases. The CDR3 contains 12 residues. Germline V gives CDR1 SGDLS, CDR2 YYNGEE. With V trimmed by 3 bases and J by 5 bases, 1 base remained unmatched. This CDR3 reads CASSGGGETQYF. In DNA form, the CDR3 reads TGTGCCAGCAGCGGGGGAGGGGAGACCCAGTACTTC.

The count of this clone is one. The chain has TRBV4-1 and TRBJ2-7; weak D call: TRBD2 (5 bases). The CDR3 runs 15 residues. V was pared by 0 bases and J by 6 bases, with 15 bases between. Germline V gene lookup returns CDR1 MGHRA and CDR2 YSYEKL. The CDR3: CASSQDGTSLVEQYF. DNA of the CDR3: TGCGCCAGCAGCCAAGACGGTACTAGTCTCGTCGAGCAGTACTTC.

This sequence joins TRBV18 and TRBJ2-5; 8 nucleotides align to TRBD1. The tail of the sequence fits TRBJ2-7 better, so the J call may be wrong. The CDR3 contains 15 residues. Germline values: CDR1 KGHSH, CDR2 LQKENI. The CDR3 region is CASSPPGQGGYEQYF. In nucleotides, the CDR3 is TGTGCCAGCTCACCACCCGGACAGGGAGGCTACGAGCAGTACTTC.

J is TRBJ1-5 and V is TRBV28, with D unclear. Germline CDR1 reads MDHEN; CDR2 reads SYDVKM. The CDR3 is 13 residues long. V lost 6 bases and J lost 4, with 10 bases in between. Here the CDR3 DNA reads TGTGCCAGCAGGCAGGAGTTTAATCAGCCCCAGCATTTT. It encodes CASRQEFNQPQHF.

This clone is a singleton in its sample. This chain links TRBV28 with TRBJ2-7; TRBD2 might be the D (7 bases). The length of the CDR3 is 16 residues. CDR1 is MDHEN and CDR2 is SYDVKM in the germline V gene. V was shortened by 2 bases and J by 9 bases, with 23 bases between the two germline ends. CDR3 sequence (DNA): TGTGCCAGCAGTTTAATAACATGGGGGGCCCGCGGGGGGCAGTACTTC. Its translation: CASSLITWGARGGQYF.